What follows describes a single T cell receptor (beta chain). This sample stems from a study of T cell changes during pregnancy in multiple sclerosis. Trimming took off 5 bases at V and 5 bases at J, with 17 bases between the two ends. Germline V gives CDR1 SGHNT, CDR2 YYREEE (reference sequence). CDR3 length equals 15 residues. Libraries were prepared by immunoSEQ multiplex PCR; TCRdb keeps only in-frame clonotypes and omits some of them. The data contain about 92,000 clones, roughly 90% of them seen just once; the ten biggest clones take up 1.5%. The sequence was collected from a female donor with multiple sclerosis, enrolled in a pregnancy study. The rearrangement uses TRBV5-4 and TRBJ2-1; D is perhaps TRBD2 (6 bases). The sequencing here drew on peripheral blood, taken in the first trimester of pregnancy. In DNA, the CDR3 is TGTGCCAGCAGACCTCACCCCCTAGCGAACAATGAGCAGTTCTTC. This encodes CASRPHPLANNEQFF.